The entry that follows covers one T cell receptor beta chain sequence. This sample is part of a study of patients and donors after allogeneic stem cell transplantation. TCRdb reanalysed the RT-PCR reads using MiXCR and keeps one entry per CDR3 protein. The sample consists of about 210,000 distinct CDR3 sequences, around 40% of them appearing once. Germline CDR1 MNHEY, CDR2 SMNVEV (reference sequence). Trimming removed 3 bases from V and 3 bases from J; junction bases left unmatched: 10. The CDR3 loop spans 16 amino acids. The sample consisted of blood, either unsorted or a sorted T cell fraction (not recorded which). The chain joins TRBV27 to TRBJ1-1; 7 bases align to TRBD1. This receptor was obtained from a human donor who was either an allogeneic HSCT recipient or a stem cell or donor lymphocyte infusion donor (not recorded which). It is not recorded whose cells these are; they may come from a transplant donor. The CDR3 is CASSLPADRVDTEAFF. The DNA for the CDR3 is TGTGCCAGCAGTTTGCCCGCCGACAGGGTTGACACTGAAGCTTTCTTT.